The rows below give T cell receptor beta chains drawn from one sample of a study of CD8 T cells in ankylosing spondylitis. TCRdb redid the calling of the 5' RACE reads with MiXCR, one entry per CDR3 protein. The profile shows approximately 250,000 distinct CDR3 sequences, approximately 8.4% of them singletons. Sequencing input: blood, either unsorted or a sorted T cell fraction (not recorded which). All receptors derive from a female donor with ankylosing spondylitis or in good health (not recorded which). The CDR3 runs from the conserved cysteine through the conserved F or W. Fields, in order: J gene, V gene, clone size, D gene, CDR3 length, CDR3 DNA, CDR3 protein. A D gene is named only where the DNA matches it firmly. Rows give clone size only sometimes, using once, few, many, or a class for an expanded clone.

TRBJ2-1	TRBV5-5	NA	NA	14	TGTGCCAGCAGCCCCGAAGGGCTTCTGCATGAGCAGTTCTTC	CASSPEGLLHEQFF
TRBJ2-5	TRBV7-6	many	NA	15	TGTGCCAGCAGCTTTATACAGGGGAGGGGAGAGACCCAGTACTTC	CASSFIQGRGETQYF
TRBJ2-2	TRBV10-3	many	TRBD2	15	TGTGCCATCGCACCTAGCGGGAGAGGAGGCGGGGAGCTGTTTTTT	CAIAPSGRGGGELFF
TRBJ2-2	TRBV7-3	many	TRBD1	16	TGTGCCAGCAGCCACAGACAGGGGAGGAACACCGGGGAGCTGTTTTTT	CASSHRQGRNTGELFF
TRBJ1-5	TRBV27	many	NA	12	TGTGCCAGCAACCAGCTCGGGCAGCCCCAGCATTTT	CASNQLGQPQHF
TRBJ2-3	TRBV6-5	many	TRBD2	16	TGTGCCAGCAGTTACTCGGGGACTAGCGGCCATTATACGCAGTATTTT	CASSYSGTSGHYTQYF
TRBJ2-2	TRBV6-1	NA	TRBD1	12	TGTGCCGGAACAGGGGTTACCGGGGAGCTGTTTTTT	CAGTGVTGELFF
TRBJ1-5	TRBV20-1	many	TRBD1	14	TGCAGTGCTCGACCGGACAGGGAGCATCAGCCCCAGCATTTT	CSARPDREHQPQHF
TRBJ2-3	TRBV5-1	many	TRBD2	13	TGCGCCAGCAGCGGGAGGGTAGAAGATACGCAGTATTTT	CASSGRVEDTQYF
TRBJ2-7	TRBV7-9	few	TRBD1	14	TGTGCCAGCAGCTACCGGACAGGGCAGGGAGAGCAGTACTTC	CASSYRTGQGEQYF
TRBJ1-1	TRBV20-1	many	NA	16	TGCAGTGCTTTAGAGATGCGGCTAGGGAAGAACACTGAAGCTTTCTTT	CSALEMRLGKNTEAFF
TRBJ2-7	TRBV20-1	medium-sized	TRBD2	14	TGCAGTGCACCGCGCGGGAGCGTCACCTACGAGCAGTACTTC	CSAPRGSVTYEQYF
TRBJ1-4	TRBV28	many	NA	14	TGTGCCAGCAGTTTTCGGAGTGATAATGAAAAACTGTTTTTT	CASSFRSDNEKLFF
TRBJ1-1	TRBV28	many	NA	15	TGTGCCAGCAGCCTAAGGGGGGCAGGGGAAGACGAAGCTTTCTTT	CASSLRGAGEDEAFF
TRBJ2-3	TRBV7-9	many	TRBD2	15	TGTGCCAGCAGCTTAACTAGCGGAGTCACAGATACGCAGTATTTT	CASSLTSGVTDTQYF
TRBJ2-7	TRBV29-1	many	TRBD1	12	TGCAGCGCACAGGGGGTGGCCTACGAGCAGTACTTC	CSAQGVAYEQYF
TRBJ2-3	TRBV20-1	once	NA	15	TGCAGTGCTAGTGATTTGGTAGTTAGCACAGATACGCAGTATTTT	CSASDLVVSTDTQYF
TRBJ1-6	TRBV27	many	NA	12	TGTGCCAGCAGGGCGGGGCATTCACCCCTCCACTTT	CASRAGHSPLHF
TRBJ2-7	TRBV7-2	few	NA	14	TGTGCCAGCAGCCGTCAGGGGGGGACCTACGAGCAGTACTTC	CASSRQGGTYEQYF
TRBJ2-5	TRBV20-1	many	TRBD2	17	TGCAGTGCTACCACGACGGGACTAGCCCTTTCGCAAGAGACCCAGTACTTC	CSATTTGLALSQETQYF
TRBJ2-2	TRBV12-3/TRBV12-4	many	NA	13	TGTGCCAGCAGTTTAGCGGCGGCCGGGGAGCTGTTTTTT	CASSLAAAGELFF
TRBJ2-7	TRBV12-3/TRBV12-4	few	NA	14	TGTGCCAGCAGTCGTAGGACAGGGAGGGACGAGCAGTACTTC	CASSRRTGRDEQYF
TRBJ1-2	TRBV6-5	many	NA	12	TGTGCCAGCAACCGTTGGGGGTCTGGCTACACCTTC	CASNRWGSGYTF
TRBJ2-7	TRBV6-6	many	NA	11	TGTGCCAGCAGTTACAAGTCCGAGCAGTACTTC	CASSYKSEQYF
TRBJ1-2	TRBV12-3/TRBV12-4	many	NA	12	TGTGCCAGCAGTTTACCGAACTATGGCTACACCTTC	CASSLPNYGYTF
TRBJ2-7	TRBV18	few	TRBD1	16	TGTGCCAGCTCACCGGTCCCCTCCGGGACAGGGTACGAGCAGTACTTC	CASSPVPSGTGYEQYF
TRBJ2-7	TRBV5-1	many	TRBD2	15	TGCGCCAGCAGTCTGTGGCGGGAGGAAAACGACGAGCAGTACTTC	CASSLWREENDEQYF
TRBJ2-7	TRBV5-1	many	NA	13	TGCGCCAGCAGCTTTCGCGGTGATTACGAGCAGTACTTC	CASSFRGDYEQYF
TRBJ2-1	TRBV7-2	many	TRBD2	15	TGTGCCAGCACGGGGGGGGGACTAGTGCACCATGAGCAGTTCTTC	CASTGGGLVHHEQFF
TRBJ2-7	TRBV4-3	many	NA	17	TGCGCCAGCAGCCGGTCGAACGGAGCAGGGGAGGCCTACGAGCAGTACTTC	CASSRSNGAGEAYEQYF
TRBJ1-5	TRBV20-1	NA	TRBD1	15	TGCAGTGCTAGAGAACAACAGGGGCACAATCAGCCCCAGCATTTT	CSAREQQGHNQPQHF
TRBJ2-7	TRBV25-1	many	NA	12	TGTGCCAGCAGTGAATCATTATACGAGCAGTACTTC	CASSESLYEQYF
TRBJ2-7	TRBV7-8	many	TRBD1	14	TGTGCCAGCAGCTCCACAGGGGCGGCCTACGAGCAGTACTTC	CASSSTGAAYEQYF